This T cell receptor (beta chain) was recovered during a study of cytomegalovirus exposure and HLA in healthy donors. Study-wide findings and caveats: Cytomegalovirus-associated status was assigned to roughly 160 TCR beta chains. Researchers reported in a later analysis that a missense DCLRE1C variant was tied to TCR beta V- and J-gene trimming.

The sample holds a few counts of this clone. Antigen: not known. A multiplex PCR was run with 60 Vbeta primers and 13 Jbeta primers. Clones were read by immunoSEQ multiplex PCR, and TCRdb kept only the in-frame ones, dropping some. The sample shows about 140,000 clones, around four fifths of them seen only once. The CDR3 spans 14 residues. Trimming stripped 4 bases from V and 7 bases from J, with 16 bases between. Germline V gene data show CDR1 as MNHEY and CDR2 as SMNVEV (reference sequence). This clonotype originated in a man aged 25-45 years in good health and CMV-seronegative. The chain carries TRBV27 and TRBJ1-1; D is possibly TRBD1 (6 bases). Sequencing input: PBMCs. CDR3 bases: TGTGCCAGCAGTTCATACAGGGCCGGGTATGAAGCTTTCTTT. As protein: CASSSYRAGYEAFF.